The T cell receptor beta chain under discussion was sequenced for a study of blood T cell repertoires in COVID-19. Study background: The analysed material was cDNA or gDNA that came from T cells, B-cell-depleted T cells, or PBMCs.

CDR3 length: 14 residues. The V end lost 1 base, the J end lost 4 bases, and 11 bases lay between the germline ends. Germline V gives CDR1 SGHNT, CDR2 YYREEE (reference sequence). In Seattle, patients joined the study during active infection and were tracked longitudinally. In the authors' methods: Estimation of nucleated cell counts was performed using reference gene primer amplification. Some clones are missing from TCRdb's copy, which holds only in-frame ones; the method was immunoSEQ multiplex PCR. V and J calls and clone size follow that table, whereas D and trimming were derived from the DNA. The table includes 450,000 or so clones, roughly 89% detected once.

The sequenced sample was peripheral blood. This sequence was found in a young man with COVID-19, enrolled during active disease. J is TRBJ1-2 and V is TRBV5-4, with a weak D call TRBD1 (5 bases). CDR3 DNA sequence: TGTGCCAGCAGCTTGATTGGGGCCCTCTATGGCTACACCTTC. Encoded protein: CASSLIGALYGYTF.